These 31 T cell receptor beta chains were all obtained from the same sample, sequenced in a study of cytomegalovirus exposure and HLA in healthy donors. Amplification used 60 Vbeta primers and 13 Jbeta primers. TCRdb's table, derived via immunoSEQ multiplex PCR, lists solely in-frame clones and lacks some. This table has 65,000 to 100,000 clones, about 85% appearing once. Sequencing was carried out using PBMCs. All receptors come from a woman in her forties in good health and CMV-seropositive.

The V and J genes are TRBV30 and TRBJ1-1, with a weak D call TRBD1 (6 bases). The CDR3 length is 14 residues. CDR1 and CDR2 from the germline V gene are GTSNPN and SVGIG (reference sequence). The V and J ends lost 4 bases and 1 base respectively, with 13 bases between them. The CDR3 region is CAWKNTGTNTEAFF. In DNA form, the CDR3 reads TGTGCCTGGAAAAATACAGGGACGAACACTGAAGCTTTCTTT.

J is TRBJ1-3 and V is TRBV29-1; 9 nucleotides align to TRBD1. The germline V gene encodes CDR1 SQVTM and CDR2 ANQGSEA. V lost 6 bases to trimming and J lost 6 bases; unmatched junction nucleotides: 9. The CDR3 is made up of 14 amino acids. CDR3 protein: CSVNSGQGENTIYF. CDR3 sequence (DNA): TGCAGCGTAAATTCGGGACAGGGTGAAAACACCATATATTTT.

In this sample, this clone turned up a few times. CDR3 nucleotides: TGCGCCAGCAGTGGGGGGACCAAGGGAGAGACCCAGTACTTC. Protein product: CASSGGTKGETQYF. This chain uses TRBV5-1 with TRBJ2-5; weak D call: TRBD2 (6 bases). The germline gives CDR1 SGHRS, CDR2 YFSETQ. The CDR3 contains 14 residues. V shed 5 bases and J shed 4 bases, with 15 bases lying between them.

This clone has a handful of counts. The genes are TRBV4-3 and TRBJ1-2; D ambiguous. Per the germline V gene, CDR1 is LGHNA and CDR2 is YSLEER. V was pared by 1 base and J by 3 bases, with 12 bases between. This CDR3 is 15 amino acids long. CDR3 in amino acids: CASSQGSAVYYGYTF. In nucleotides, the CDR3 is TGCGCCAGCAGCCAAGGGTCCGCAGTCTACTATGGCTACACCTTC.

This clone was observed a few times. The rearrangement joins TRBV19 to TRBJ1-2; TRBD1 matches at 7 bases. The CDR3 spans 15 residues. Unmatched junction bases numbered 7, after V lost 5 bases and J lost 1 base. Looked up from germline, CDR1 is LNHDA and CDR2 is SQIVND (reference sequence). Here the CDR3 reads CASSSGQSYNYGYTF. The CDR3 coding sequence is TGTGCCAGTAGTTCGGGACAGAGTTATAACTATGGCTACACCTTC. Looking up the rest from reference TRBV19 and TRBJ1-2 gives the full variable domain: DGGITQSPKYLFRKEGQNVTLSCEQNLNHDAMYWYRQDPGQGLRLIYYSQIVNDFQKGDIAEGYSVSREKKESFPLTVTSAQKNPTAFYLCASSSGQSYNYGYTFGSGTRLTVV.

This clone appeared once. The gene calls are TRBV5-3 and TRBJ2-7; D is possibly TRBD2 (5 bases). TRBV5-3 is annotated as an ORF whose role is uncertain. The CDR3 spans 14 residues. V was pared by 1 base and J by 5 bases, with 13 bases between. The CDR3 sequence: CARSLSGIEDEQYF. CDR3 bases: TGTGCCAGAAGCTTGTCCGGGATTGAGGACGAGCAGTACTTC.

On this clone itself: A junction boundary mismatches the germline segment, possibly from a read error. This rearrangement joins TRBV7-9 to TRBJ1-5; D is unclear. Germline CDR1 reads SEHNR; CDR2 reads FQNEAQ (reference sequence). This CDR3 has 12 amino acids. This CDR3 reads CSSSLERQPQHF. CDR3 sequence (DNA): TGTTCCAGCAGCTTAGAACGGCAGCCCCAGCATTTT.

To note about this clone: The DNA is omitted, as the CDR3 cannot be located on it reliably, and the CDR3 follows TCRdb's listing. The CDR3 sequence: CASSWGQGTDTRYF. The rearrangement uses TRBV5-6 and TRBJ2-3; the table's D gene call, TRBD1, was not cross checked with the DNA. Germline V gene sequence: CDR1 SGHDT, CDR2 YYEEEE. The CDR3 spans 14 amino acids, including both terminal residues.

The chain uses TRBV5-4 and TRBJ2-7, with TRBD2 matching over 10 bases. The CDR3 has 16 amino acids. With V trimmed by 3 bases and J by 3 bases, 9 bases remained unmatched. Germline V CDR1 and CDR2: SGHNT, YYREEE (reference sequence). CDR3: CASSSGGLAGVYEQYF. DNA of the CDR3: TGTGCCAGCAGCTCAGGGGGTCTAGCGGGGGTCTACGAGCAGTACTTC.

The genes are TRBV30 and TRBJ2-5, with D perhaps matching TRBD2 (6 bases). The V gene's germline CDR1 is GTSNPN and CDR2 SVGIG (reference sequence). The CDR3 runs 12 residues. V dropped 0 bases and J dropped 6 bases, with 8 bases sitting between them. The CDR3 here is CAWSVGGKTQYF. CDR3 DNA sequence: TGTGCCTGGAGTGTTGGGGGGAAGACCCAGTACTTC.

The CDR3 loop reads CASSEVGTGKAYATKAFF. The CDR3, as DNA: TGTGCCAGCAGTGAAGTTGGGACTGGAAAAGCTTATGCGACGAAAGCTTTCTTT. This chain connects TRBV6-1 to TRBJ1-1, with D maybe TRBD1 (5 bases). The CDR3 length is 18 residues. With 1 base removed from V and 9 bases from J, the gap between germline ends came to 27 bases. Germline V gene data show CDR1 as MNHNS and CDR2 as SASEGT.

V is TRBV5-6 and J is TRBJ1-6; 8 nucleotides agree with TRBD1. Trimming took 5 bases from V and 3 from J; bases not matched to a gene: 4. CDR1 and CDR2 from the germline V gene are SGHDT and YYEEEE. CDR3 size: 15 residues. This CDR3 is CASSLDRGYNSPLHF. CDR3 DNA: TGTGCCAGCAGTCTCGACAGGGGCTATAATTCACCCCTCCACTTT.

This chain links TRBV7-9 with TRBJ1-5; D is possibly TRBD1 (6 bases). This CDR3 has 12 residues. CDR1 and CDR2 from the germline V gene are SEHNR and FQNEAQ (reference sequence). V dropped 6 bases and J dropped 10 bases, with 13 bases sitting between them. This CDR3 reads CASSYGQSPQHF. In nucleotides, the CDR3 is TGTGCCAGCAGTTACGGACAGAGCCCCCAGCATTTT.

The chain employs TRBV18 and TRBJ1-1; no clear D gene. The CDR3 is 14 residues long. Germline CDR1 and CDR2: KGHSH and LQKENI. With 6 bases removed from V and 5 bases from J, the gap between germline ends came to 16 bases. This CDR3 reads CASSRTPGETEAFF. The DNA of the CDR3 is TGTGCCAGCTCGAGGACGCCCGGGGAGACTGAAGCTTTCTTT.

This chain links TRBV27 with TRBJ1-5; no clear D. V was trimmed by 0 bases and J by 0 bases, leaving 9 bases between them. Per the germline V gene, CDR1 is MNHEY and CDR2 is SMNVEV (reference sequence). This CDR3 spans 16 amino acids. As DNA, the CDR3 is TGTGCCAGCAGTTTATCGGCAGATCTTAGCAATCAGCCCCAGCATTTT. This gives the protein CASSLSADLSNQPQHF.

The V gene is TRBV14, the J gene TRBJ1-3; D ambiguous. The CDR3 runs to 16 residues. Deletions cut 6 bases from V and 1 base from J, with 16 bases between. CDR1 and CDR2 from the germline V gene are SGHDN and FVKESK. The CDR3: CASSPSQSYSGNTIYF. The CDR3 coding sequence is TGTGCCAGCAGTCCATCACAGTCCTATTCTGGAAACACCATATATTTT.

This rearrangement joins TRBV5-1 to TRBJ1-2; 7 bases line up with TRBD1. The J segment lost 7 bases and the V segment lost 4 bases, leaving 13 bases of the junction unmatched. The CDR3 consists of 15 residues. Germline V gives CDR1 SGHRS, CDR2 YFSETQ. The CDR3 loop is CASSQEPGTAAGYTF. CDR3 sequence (DNA): TGCGCCAGCAGCCAAGAACCTGGGACAGCCGCTGGCTACACCTTC.

V and J are TRBV7-2 and TRBJ2-7, with D tentatively TRBD1 (8 bases). The CDR3 length is 16 residues. Germline V lookup: CDR1 SGHTA, CDR2 FQGNSA. Trimming stripped 5 bases from V and 3 bases from J, with 20 bases between. CDR3 sequence (DNA): TGTGCCAGCAGCACCACAGGGGGGAGGGTGAGCTACGAGCAGTACGTC. The encoded protein is CASSTTGGRVSYEQYV.

V usage is TRBV7-9 and J usage is TRBJ2-1; 12 positions match TRBD2. J was trimmed by 6 bases and V by 1 base; bases with no gene match: 4. The germline V gene encodes CDR1 SEHNR and CDR2 FQNEAQ (reference sequence). The CDR3 runs to 16 residues. CDR3 sequence reads: CASSLGSSGGANEQFF. The DNA of the CDR3 is TGTGCCAGCAGCTTAGGGTCTAGCGGGGGGGCCAATGAGCAGTTCTTC.

To note about this clone: Other DNA sequences from this sample encode an identical CDR3 as well. This rearrangement joins TRBV11-2 to TRBJ1-2; D is undetermined. CDR3 length: 14 amino acids. The germline CDR1 and CDR2 sequences are SGHAT and FQNNGV. Trimming removed 1 base from V and 0 bases from J, with 6 bases in between. The CDR3 protein is CASSLGGANYGYTF. The CDR3 nucleotides are TGTGCCAGCAGCTTAGGGGGAGCTAACTATGGCTACACCTTC.

This clone was seen only a few times. The V call is TRBV28, the J call TRBJ2-1; D gene ambiguous. The length of the CDR3 is 16 residues. The V gene lost 3 bases and the J gene lost 8 bases, with 20 bases spanning the gap. Germline values: CDR1 MDHEN, CDR2 SYDVKM. The CDR3 sequence is CASSFRSVSDKDEQFF. The CDR3, as DNA: TGTGCCAGCAGTTTTCGGAGTGTGTCGGATAAAGATGAGCAGTTCTTC.

The genes are TRBV28 and TRBJ1-2; D is possibly TRBD1 (6 bases). The V gene lost 3 bases and the J gene lost 3 bases, with 8 bases spanning the gap. This CDR3 is 13 amino acids long. The germline CDR1 and CDR2 sequences are MDHEN and SYDVKM. The CDR3, as DNA: TGTGCCAGCAGTTTCCAGGGGTACTATGGCTACACCTTC. Amino acids: CASSFQGYYGYTF.

The chain employs TRBV30 and TRBJ1-1; D not certain. Germline CDR1 is GTSNPN and CDR2 is SVGIG (reference sequence). The CDR3 is 11 residues long. The V and J ends lost 5 bases and 0 bases respectively, with 4 bases between them. CDR3: CAWGLNTEAFF. The CDR3 DNA is TGTGCCTGGGGCCTGAACACTGAAGCTTTCTTT.

The CDR3 is CASRGQGGPTNEKLFF. The CDR3 nucleotides read TGTGCCAGCCGCGGACAGGGCGGACCAACTAATGAAAAACTGTTTTTT. V usage is TRBV25-1 and J usage is TRBJ1-4; 8 nucleotides agree with TRBD1. The J segment lost 0 bases and the V segment lost 8 bases, leaving 8 bases of the junction unmatched. The CDR3 is 16 amino acids. CDR1 and CDR2 (germline): MGHDK, SYGVNS. The full variable domain, rest sourced from reference TRBV25-1 and TRBJ1-4, is EADIYQTPRYLVIGTGKKITLECSQTMGHDKMYWYQQDPGMELHLIHYSYGVNSTEKGDLSSESTVSRIRTEHFPLTLESARPSHTSQYLCASRGQGGPTNEKLFFGSGTQLSVL.

This clone appeared a few times. This sequence joins TRBV11-2 and TRBJ2-7; 9 bases fit TRBD1. Germline CDR1 SGHAT, CDR2 FQNNGV. The CDR3 runs to 15 residues. Trimming at V came to 4 bases and at J to 2 bases, leaving 6 bases not matched to a gene. CDR3 loop: CASSSRDRVTYEQYF. The DNA of the CDR3 is TGTGCCAGCAGCTCGAGGGACAGGGTAACCTACGAGCAGTACTTC.

The chain carries TRBV4-1 and TRBJ1-3; TRBD1 matches at 8 bases. V lost 0 bases and J lost 2; bases outside the gene matches: 3. This CDR3 region has 16 residues. Germline CDR1 MGHRA, CDR2 YSYEKL. The CDR3 bases are TGCGCCAGCAGCCAAGATTGGACAGGGACTGGAAACACCATATATTTT. Its protein product is CASSQDWTGTGNTIYF.

The V and J genes are TRBV6-5 and TRBJ2-7; a possible D gene is TRBD2 (5 bases). The V end was cut by 6 bases, the J end by 4 bases, with 13 bases between. The CDR3 length is 13 residues. Germline CDR1 MNHEY, CDR2 SVGAGI. The CDR3 DNA sequence: TGTGCCAGCAGCCGCCTAGAGGGTTACGAGCAGTACTTC. The encoded protein is CASSRLEGYEQYF.

The rearrangement uses TRBV10-3 and TRBJ2-7; the match to TRBD2 covers 7 bases. CDR1 is ENHRY, CDR2 SYGVKD, per germline. The CDR3 consists of 14 residues. J was trimmed by 1 base and V by 7 bases; bases with no gene match: 7. The CDR3 spells CAIMTGEGSYEQYF. CDR3 nucleotide sequence: TGTGCCATCATGACGGGGGAGGGATCCTACGAGCAGTACTTC.

V gene TRBV7-6 combines with J gene TRBJ1-3; possible D gene TRBD1, 6 bases. Trimming pared 1 base from V and 0 bases from J, leaving 13 bases between. Germline CDR1 reads SGHVS; CDR2 reads FNYEAQ. The CDR3 consists of 17 residues. CDR3 protein: CASSLESRGYSGNTIYF. As DNA, the CDR3 is TGTGCCAGCAGCTTAGAATCCAGGGGATACTCTGGAAACACCATATATTTT.

The J gene is TRBJ2-5, the V gene TRBV28; the D gene is possibly TRBD2 (5 bases). Germline CDR1 is MDHEN and CDR2 is SYDVKM. Trimming removed 4 bases from V and 3 bases from J, with 15 bases in between. There are 15 residues in the CDR3. DNA for the CDR3: TGTGCCAGCAGTTCGGGGTCGGCAACAAAAGAGACCCAGTACTTC. Its protein product is CASSSGSATKETQYF.

This clone qualifies as medium-sized (0.01 to 0.1%). The J gene is TRBJ1-3, the V gene TRBV5-1; no firm D call. Germline values: CDR1 SGHRS, CDR2 YFSETQ. Trimming shortened V by 0 bases and J by 7 bases, and 14 bases separated the two germline ends. The CDR3 contains 15 residues. CDR3 region: CASSLAGVVGNTIYF. CDR3 nucleotides: TGCGCCAGCAGCTTGGCCGGGGTTGTGGGCAACACCATATATTTT.